Included here is one T cell receptor (beta chain) sequence, with context. What it recognizes is unknown. The data derive from a study of cytomegalovirus exposure and HLA in healthy donors. The V and J ends lost 3 bases and 4 bases, in that order; junction bases with no gene match: 5. This CDR3 contains 13 residues. Germline loops: CDR1 GTSNPN, CDR2 SVGIG (reference sequence). Overall study findings and caveats: Within an earlier analysis, most TCR beta V segments proved productive either about 87% or about 30% of the time. Some V segments, including TRBV6-2 and TRBV6-3, were excluded as indistinguishable. Most subjects had HLA-A and HLA-B alleles reportedly predicted accurately by TCR beta sequences.

With 60 Vbeta and 13 Jbeta primers, the PCR was carried out. Assay used: immunoSEQ multiplex PCR; TCRdb lists only in-frame clones, some missing. Here the sample spans some 71,000 clones, 70% to 75% being singletons. This clonotype originated in a woman aged 25 to 39 in good health and CMV-seropositive. The rearrangement links TRBV30 to TRBJ2-5; TRBD2 matches 7 bases. The specimen sequenced was PBMCs. Written as DNA, the CDR3 is TGTGCCTGGAGCCACCCGGGGGGAGAGACCCAGTACTTC. The encoded protein is CAWSHPGGETQYF.